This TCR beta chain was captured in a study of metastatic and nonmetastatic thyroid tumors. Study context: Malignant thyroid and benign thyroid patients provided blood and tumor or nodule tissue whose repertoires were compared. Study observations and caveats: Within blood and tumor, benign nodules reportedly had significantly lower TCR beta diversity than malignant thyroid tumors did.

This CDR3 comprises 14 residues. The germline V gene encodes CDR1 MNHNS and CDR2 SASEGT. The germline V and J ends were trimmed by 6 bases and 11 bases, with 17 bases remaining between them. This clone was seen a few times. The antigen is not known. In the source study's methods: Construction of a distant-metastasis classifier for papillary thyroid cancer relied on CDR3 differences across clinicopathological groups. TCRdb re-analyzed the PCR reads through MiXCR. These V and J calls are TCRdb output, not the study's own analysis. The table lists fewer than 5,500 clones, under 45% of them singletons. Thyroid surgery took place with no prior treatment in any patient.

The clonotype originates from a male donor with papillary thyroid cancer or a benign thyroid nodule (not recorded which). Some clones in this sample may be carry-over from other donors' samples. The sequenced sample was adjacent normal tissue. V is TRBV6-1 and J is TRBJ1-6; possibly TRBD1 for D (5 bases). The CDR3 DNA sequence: TGTGCCAGCAGCCCCGCGCGGGCGGGACCACCCCTCCACTTT. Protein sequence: CASSPARAGPPLHF.